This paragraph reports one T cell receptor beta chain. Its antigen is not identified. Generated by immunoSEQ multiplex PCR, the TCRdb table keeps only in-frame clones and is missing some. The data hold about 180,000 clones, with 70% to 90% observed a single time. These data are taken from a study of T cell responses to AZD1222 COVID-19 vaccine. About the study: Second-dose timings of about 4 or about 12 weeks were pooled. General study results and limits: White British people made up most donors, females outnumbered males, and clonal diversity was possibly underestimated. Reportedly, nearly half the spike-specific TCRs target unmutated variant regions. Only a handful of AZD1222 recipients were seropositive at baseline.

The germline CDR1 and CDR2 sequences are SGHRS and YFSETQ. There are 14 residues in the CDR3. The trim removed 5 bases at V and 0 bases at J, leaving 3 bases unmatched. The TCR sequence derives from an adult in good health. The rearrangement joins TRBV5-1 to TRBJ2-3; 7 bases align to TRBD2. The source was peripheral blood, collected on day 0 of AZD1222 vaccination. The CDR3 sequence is CASRPGGSTDTQYF. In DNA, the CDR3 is TGCGCCAGCAGACCGGGAGGTAGCACAGATACGCAGTATTTT.